The 15 T cell receptor beta chains below were found in one sample sequenced in a study of tumor-infiltrating lymphocytes in oesophageal squamous cell carcinoma. TCRdb ran MiXCR on the PCR reads and lists one entry per CDR3 protein. The sample has under 12,000 distinct CDR3 sequences, roughly 50% seen once; the top ten hold around 19%. Sequenced sample: esophageal tumor tissue. The source of these receptors is a female donor with esophageal squamous cell carcinoma.

Worth noting for this clonotype: The CDR3 does not end in the conserved phenylalanine or tryptophan, so this is likely a read error. The V and J genes are TRBV7-6 and TRBJ2-1; tentatively, D is TRBD1 or TRBD2 (5 bases each). With 6 bases removed from V and 8 bases from J, the gap between germline ends came to 11 bases. The CDR3 has 12 amino acids. CDR1 SGHVS and CDR2 FNYEAQ come from the germline V gene. The CDR3 spells CASRPGPHEQFL. DNA of the CDR3: TGTGCCAGCAGGCCGGGGCCACATGAGCAGTTCTTG.

This clonotype was found a few times. Here the CDR3 DNA reads TGTGCCAGCAGCTTAGCTAGTGTTGGGTACAATGAGCAGTTCTTC. It is translated as CASSLASVGYNEQFF. V usage is TRBV7-2 and J usage is TRBJ2-1; no reliable D call. V was clipped by 0 bases and J by 4 bases, with 10 bases between them. Looked up from germline, CDR1 is SGHTA and CDR2 is FQGNSA. The CDR3 sequence is 15 residues long.

There are a few counts of this clonotype. The genes are TRBV7-9 and TRBJ2-1; D unclear. V was pared by 3 bases and J by 5 bases, with 11 bases between. CDR1 and CDR2 from the germline V gene are SEHNR and FQNEAQ (reference sequence). This CDR3 is 14 amino acids long. This CDR3 is CASSLSDSNNEQFF. The CDR3 DNA reads TGTGCCAGCAGCTTGAGCGACTCAAACAATGAGCAGTTCTTC.

The rearrangement links TRBV24-1 to TRBJ1-4; tentatively, D is TRBD1 (5 bases). Germline-derived CDR1 and CDR2 are KGHDR and SFDVKD. The length of the CDR3 is 12 residues. CDR3 nucleotides: TGTGCTACTTCTAGCGTGACAGATACGCAGTTTTTT. Its translation is CATSSVTDTQFF.

V is TRBV11-2 and J is TRBJ2-7, with 16 positions matching TRBD2. The J call may be faulty, since TRBJ2-5 better matches the DNA end. Germline-derived CDR1 and CDR2 are SGHAT and FQNNGV. The CDR3 has 18 amino acids. CDR3 in DNA: TGTGCCAGCAGCTTAGCCATCCCGGGACTAGCGGGGGGGGAGACCCAGTACTTC. It translates to CASSLAIPGLAGGETQYF.

CDR3 in DNA: TGTGCCAGCAGCCCAAGCCCCAATGAAAAACTGTTTTTT. This sequence encodes CASSPSPNEKLFF. The chain combines TRBV5-4 with TRBJ1-4; D is uncertain. CDR1 is SGHNT and CDR2 is YYREEE in the germline V gene (reference sequence). The germline V and J ends were trimmed by 4 bases and 5 bases, with 9 bases remaining between them. This CDR3 has 13 amino acids.

This chain uses TRBV25-1 with TRBJ2-5; unclear D gene. The CDR3 spans 16 residues. Germline V gene sequence: CDR1 MGHDK, CDR2 SYGVNS. V was clipped by 3 bases and J by 5 bases, with 19 bases between them. The CDR3, as DNA: TGTGCCAGCAGTGATCGCTATGGGGTTCTCGGGGAGACCCAGTACTTC. Its translation: CASSDRYGVLGETQYF. The full variable domain, rest sourced from reference TRBV25-1 and TRBJ2-5, is EADIYQTPRYLVIGTGKKITLECSQTMGHDKMYWYQQDPGMELHLIHYSYGVNSTEKGDLSSESTVSRIRTEHFPLTLESARPSHTSQYLCASSDRYGVLGETQYFGPGTRLLVL.

This chain links TRBV7-2 with TRBJ2-7; D remains ambiguous. This CDR3 has 13 residues. V gave up 1 base and J gave up 5 bases, with 9 bases separating them. CDR1 and CDR2 (germline): SGHTA, FQGNSA. The CDR3: CASSLVRVDEQYF. CDR3 nucleotides: TGTGCCAGCAGCTTAGTTCGGGTCGACGAGCAGTACTTC.

The V call is TRBV18, the J call TRBJ1-2; 9 nucleotides align to TRBD1. The CDR3 is 13 residues long. J gave up 6 bases and V 6 bases, and 5 bases lay outside the gene matches. CDR1 and CDR2 (germline): KGHSH, LQKENI. Here the CDR3 reads CASSMDRGNGYTF. The CDR3 DNA follows: TGTGCCAGCTCGATGGACAGGGGCAATGGCTACACCTTC.

This clonotype has only a few counts. The chain employs TRBV12-3 or TRBV12-4 and TRBJ2-7; no definite D call. V lost 3 bases and J lost 5, with 11 bases in between. There are 13 residues in the CDR3. This CDR3 reads CASSFVPSDEQYF. In DNA form, the CDR3 reads TGTGCCAGCAGTTTTGTCCCGAGTGACGAGCAGTACTTC.

V is TRBV6-6 and J is TRBJ1-4, with unresolved D. Trimming took off 2 bases at V and 8 bases at J, with 18 bases between the two ends. Germline V CDR1 and CDR2: MNHNY, SVGAGI (reference sequence). CDR3 size: 16 residues. The CDR3 protein is CASSYGLYHQNEKLFF. DNA of the CDR3: TGTGCCAGCAGTTACGGGTTATATCACCAGAACGAAAAACTGTTTTTT.

Points on this clonotype: The limits of the CDR3 on the DNA are not certain, so only TCRdb's listed CDR3 is given. The rearrangement links TRBV7-5 to TRBJ1-1; the D segment call TRBD1 is taken from the table without a DNA check. TRBV7-5 is labeled a pseudogene. The CDR3 totals 16 residues, both ends included. The CDR3: CISVPEEAPLEQAKSW.

This clonotype was observed at least ten times. The rearrangement links TRBV14 to TRBJ2-3; D unclear. V gave up 4 bases and J gave up 2 bases, with 10 bases separating them. Germline lookup yields CDR1 SGHDN and CDR2 FVKESK. This CDR3 has 14 amino acids. CDR3 in DNA: TGTGCCAGCAGCCGCCAACAATACACAGATACGCAGTATTTT. Translation: CASSRQQYTDTQYF.

In its sample, this clonotype was seen many times. One junction end does not reproduce the germline sequence, and a read error may be involved. The chain links TRBV6-1 to TRBJ1-4; D remains unclear. The CDR3 totals 13 residues. CDR1 and CDR2 from the germline V gene are MNHNS and SASEGT. The CDR3 DNA follows: TGTGCCAGCAGTGAAGTAACTAATCAAAAACTGTTTTTT. It codes for CASSEVTNQKLFF.

Comment on this clonotype: Just one base apart from a much larger clone, this may be a read error. The rearrangement uses TRBV5-3 and TRBJ1-6; D is ambiguous. TRBV5-3 is annotated as an ORF whose role is uncertain. There are 14 residues in the CDR3. CDR3 region: CASSSDGDNSPPHF. DNA for the CDR3: TGTGCCAGCAGTTCGGACGGGGATAATTCACCCCCCCACTTT.